This T cell receptor beta chain was captured by sequencing in a study of regulatory T cells in long-lasting Graves disease. Study as a whole: A definition of persistent Graves' disease required over 5 years of antithyroid drugs plus positive TSH receptor antibodies.

CDR3 regions were amplified by Arm-PCR using iRepertoire HTBI primers to build TCR beta libraries. TCRdb called the multiplex PCR reads again in MiXCR, with one record for every CDR3 protein. The table lists roughly 450,000 distinct CDR3 sequences, less than 25% of them singletons. Time point indicated: persistent/refractory GD, antithyroid drugs over 5 years with positive TRAb. PBMCs provided the RNA from which the TCR library was made. This clonotype was picked up one time. Its antigen remains unidentified. General study findings and limits: The TCR repertoire of persistent Graves' patients was less diverse than that of newly diagnosed ones. Having only a small sample size may have limited accuracy. Persistent disease was characterized by preferential usage of TRBV28, TRBJ1-2 and TRBJ2-5.

The CDR3 runs to 14 residues. CDR1 is SGDLS and CDR2 is YYNGEE in the germline V gene. V lost 3 bases, J lost 6 bases, and 3 bases stayed unmatched. The J gene is TRBJ1-1, the V gene TRBV9, with 12 positions matching TRBD1. Sequencing was performed on peripheral blood mononuclear cells (PBMCs), taken when the disease was refractory, from a patient treated with antithyroid drugs. The receptor comes from a female donor with Graves disease. CDR3 sequence (DNA): TGTGCCAGCAGCGCGGGACAGGGGGCCGCTGAAGCTTTCTTT. As protein: CASSAGQGAAEAFF. Combining the CDR3 with reference TRBV9 and TRBJ1-1 gives the whole variable domain DSGVTQTPKHLITATGQRVTLRCSPRSGDLSVYWYQQSLDQGLQFLIQYYNGEERAKGNILERFSAQQFPDLHSELNLSSLELGDSALYFCASSAGQGAAEAFFGQGTRLTVV.